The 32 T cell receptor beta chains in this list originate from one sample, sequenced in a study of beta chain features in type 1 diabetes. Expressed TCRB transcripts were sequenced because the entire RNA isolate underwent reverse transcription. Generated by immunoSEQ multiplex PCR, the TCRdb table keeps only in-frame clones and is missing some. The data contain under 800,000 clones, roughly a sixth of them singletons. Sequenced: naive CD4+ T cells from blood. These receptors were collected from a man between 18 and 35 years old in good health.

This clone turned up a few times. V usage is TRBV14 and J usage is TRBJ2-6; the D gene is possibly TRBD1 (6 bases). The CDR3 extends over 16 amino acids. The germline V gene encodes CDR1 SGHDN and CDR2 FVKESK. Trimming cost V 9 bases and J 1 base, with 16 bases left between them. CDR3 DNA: TGTGCCAGTCAACCGGGACACCGATCTGGGGCCAACGTCCTGACTTTC. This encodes CASQPGHRSGANVLTF.

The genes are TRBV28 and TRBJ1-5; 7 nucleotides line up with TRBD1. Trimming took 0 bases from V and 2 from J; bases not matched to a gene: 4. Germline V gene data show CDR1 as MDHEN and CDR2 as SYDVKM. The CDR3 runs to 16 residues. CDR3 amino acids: CASSLWTGIGNQPQHF. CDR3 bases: TGTGCCAGCAGTTTATGGACAGGGATTGGCAATCAGCCCCAGCATTTT.

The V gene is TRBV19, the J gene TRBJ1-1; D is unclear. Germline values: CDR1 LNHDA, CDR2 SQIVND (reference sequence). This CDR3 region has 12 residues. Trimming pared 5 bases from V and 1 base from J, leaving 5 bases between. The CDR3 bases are TGTGCCAGTAGTTATCCGAACACTGAAGCTTTCTTT. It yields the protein CASSYPNTEAFF.

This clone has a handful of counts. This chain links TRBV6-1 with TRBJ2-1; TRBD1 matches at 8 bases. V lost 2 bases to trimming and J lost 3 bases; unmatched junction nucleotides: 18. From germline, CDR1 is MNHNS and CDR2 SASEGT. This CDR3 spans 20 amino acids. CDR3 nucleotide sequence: TGTGCCAGCAGTGAACTACTATCAGGTTGGGACAGGCCACGCTACAATGAGCAGTTCTTC. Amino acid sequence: CASSELLSGWDRPRYNEQFF.

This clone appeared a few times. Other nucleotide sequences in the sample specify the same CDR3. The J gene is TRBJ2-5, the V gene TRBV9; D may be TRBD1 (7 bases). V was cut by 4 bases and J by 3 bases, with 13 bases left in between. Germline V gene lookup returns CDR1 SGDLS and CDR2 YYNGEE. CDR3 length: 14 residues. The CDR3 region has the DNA TGTGCCAGCAGCCTCGGCAGGGGGGAAGAGACCCAGTACTTC. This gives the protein CASSLGRGEETQYF.

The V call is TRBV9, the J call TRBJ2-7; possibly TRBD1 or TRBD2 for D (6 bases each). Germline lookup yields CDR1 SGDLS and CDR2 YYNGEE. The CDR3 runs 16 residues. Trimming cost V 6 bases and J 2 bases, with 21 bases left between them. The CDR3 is CASILEGGRWTYEQYF. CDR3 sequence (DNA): TGTGCCAGCATCCTAGAGGGGGGACGATGGACCTACGAGCAGTACTTC.

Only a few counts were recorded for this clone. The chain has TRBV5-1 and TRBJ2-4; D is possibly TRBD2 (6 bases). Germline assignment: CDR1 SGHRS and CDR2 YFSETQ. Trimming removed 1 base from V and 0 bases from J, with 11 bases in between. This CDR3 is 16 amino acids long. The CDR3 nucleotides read TGCGCCAGCAGCTTGAGCAGCGGGTTAGCCAAAAACATTCAGTACTTC. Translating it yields CASSLSSGLAKNIQYF.

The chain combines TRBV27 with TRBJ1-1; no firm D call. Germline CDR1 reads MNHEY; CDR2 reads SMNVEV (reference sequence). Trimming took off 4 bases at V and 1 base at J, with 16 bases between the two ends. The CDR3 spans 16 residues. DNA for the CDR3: TGTGCCAGCAGTTATAGTGTCAACCGGCCGAACACTGAAGCTTTCTTT. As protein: CASSYSVNRPNTEAFF.

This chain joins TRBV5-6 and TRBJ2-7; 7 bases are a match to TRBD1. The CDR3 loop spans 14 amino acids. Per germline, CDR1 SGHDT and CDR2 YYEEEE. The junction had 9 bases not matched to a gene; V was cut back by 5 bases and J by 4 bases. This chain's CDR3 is CASRRSGQRYEQYF. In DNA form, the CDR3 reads TGTGCCAGCAGAAGGTCGGGACAGAGGTACGAGCAGTACTTC.

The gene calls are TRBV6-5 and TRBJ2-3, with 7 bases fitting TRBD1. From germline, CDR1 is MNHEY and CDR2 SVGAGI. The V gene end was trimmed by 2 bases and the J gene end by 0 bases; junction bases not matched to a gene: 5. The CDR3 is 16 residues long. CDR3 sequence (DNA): TGTGCCAGCAGTTACCGTGGGACAGCTAGCACAGATACGCAGTATTTT. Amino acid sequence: CASSYRGTASTDTQYF.

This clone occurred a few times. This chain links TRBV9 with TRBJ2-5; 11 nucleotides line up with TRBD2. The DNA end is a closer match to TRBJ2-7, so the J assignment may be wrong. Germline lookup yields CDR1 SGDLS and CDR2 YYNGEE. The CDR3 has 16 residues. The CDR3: CASSVGPSGGTYEQYF. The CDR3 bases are TGTGCCAGCAGCGTAGGTCCTAGCGGGGGGACGTACGAGCAGTACTTC.

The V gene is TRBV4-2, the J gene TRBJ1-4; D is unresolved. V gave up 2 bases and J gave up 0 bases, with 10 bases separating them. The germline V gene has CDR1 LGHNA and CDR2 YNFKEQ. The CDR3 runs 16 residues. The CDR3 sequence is CASSQSAAATNEKLFF. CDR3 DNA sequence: TGTGCCAGCAGCCAAAGCGCCGCTGCAACTAATGAAAAACTGTTTTTT.

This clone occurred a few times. CDR3 sequence: CASSLDRGRSYEQYF. CDR3 nucleotides: TGTGCCAGCAGCCTAGATAGGGGACGGAGCTACGAGCAGTACTTC. V usage is TRBV11-1 and J usage is TRBJ2-7; either TRBD1 or TRBD2 may supply D (5 bases each). The germline V and J ends were trimmed by 5 bases and 3 bases, with 17 bases remaining between them. CDR3 size: 15 residues. Germline-derived CDR1 and CDR2 are SGHAT and FQDESV (reference sequence).

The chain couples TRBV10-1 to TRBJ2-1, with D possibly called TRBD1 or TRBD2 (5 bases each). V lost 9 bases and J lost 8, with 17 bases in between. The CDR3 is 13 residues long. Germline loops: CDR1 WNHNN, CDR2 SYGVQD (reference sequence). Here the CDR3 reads CARGRGRSDEQFF. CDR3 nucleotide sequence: TGCGCCAGGGGACGGGGACGAAGCGATGAGCAGTTCTTC.

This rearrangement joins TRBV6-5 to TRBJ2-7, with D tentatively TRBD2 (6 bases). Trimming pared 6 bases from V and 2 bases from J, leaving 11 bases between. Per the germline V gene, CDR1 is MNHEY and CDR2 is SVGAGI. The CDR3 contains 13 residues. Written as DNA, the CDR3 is TGTGCCAGCAGGCGGGACCAGACCTACGAGCAGTACTTC. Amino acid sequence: CASRRDQTYEQYF.

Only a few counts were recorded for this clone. The CDR3 spells CAWSFTGGGYTF. CDR3 nucleotide sequence: TGTGCCTGGAGTTTTACAGGGGGCGGCTACACCTTC. The chain links TRBV30 to TRBJ1-2, with 9 bases matching TRBD1. The CDR3 is 12 amino acids. The germline V gene has CDR1 GTSNPN and CDR2 SVGIG (reference sequence). With V trimmed by 2 bases and J by 8 bases, 3 bases remained unmatched.

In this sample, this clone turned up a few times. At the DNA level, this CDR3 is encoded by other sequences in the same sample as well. The CDR3 is CASSQIGYEQYF. In DNA, the CDR3 is TGTGCCAGCAGTCAAATAGGCTACGAGCAGTACTTC. V is TRBV28 and J is TRBJ2-7; D unresolved. The CDR3 contains 12 residues. V was cut by 5 bases and J by 3 bases, with 8 bases left in between. From germline, CDR1 is MDHEN and CDR2 SYDVKM.

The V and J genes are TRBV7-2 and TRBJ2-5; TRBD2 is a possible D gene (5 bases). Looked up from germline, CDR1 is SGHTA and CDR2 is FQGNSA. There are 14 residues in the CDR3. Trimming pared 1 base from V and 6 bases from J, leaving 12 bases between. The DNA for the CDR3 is TGTGCCAGCAGCTTAGGGCGGGCAACGCAGACCCAGTACTTC. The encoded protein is CASSLGRATQTQYF. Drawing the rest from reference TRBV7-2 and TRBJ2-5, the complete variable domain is GAGVSQSPSNKVTEKGKDVELRCDPISGHTALYWYRQSLGQGLEFLIYFQGNSAPDKSGLPSDRFSAERTGGSVSTLTIQRTQQEDSAVYLCASSLGRATQTQYFGPGTRLLVL.

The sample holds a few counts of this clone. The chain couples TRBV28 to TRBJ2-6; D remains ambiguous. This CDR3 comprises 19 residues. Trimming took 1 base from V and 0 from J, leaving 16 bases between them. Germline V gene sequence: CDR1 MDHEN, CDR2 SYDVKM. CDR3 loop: CASSLYPPQVVSGANVLTF. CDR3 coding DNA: TGTGCCAGCAGTTTATACCCCCCGCAGGTGGTCTCTGGGGCCAACGTCCTGACTTTC.

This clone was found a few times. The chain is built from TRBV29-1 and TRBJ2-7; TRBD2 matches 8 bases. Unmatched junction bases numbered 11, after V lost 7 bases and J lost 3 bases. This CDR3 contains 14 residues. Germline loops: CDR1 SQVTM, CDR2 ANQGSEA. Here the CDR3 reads CSASSPGLVYEQYF. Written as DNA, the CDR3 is TGCAGCGCATCGTCTCCGGGACTAGTCTACGAGCAGTACTTC.

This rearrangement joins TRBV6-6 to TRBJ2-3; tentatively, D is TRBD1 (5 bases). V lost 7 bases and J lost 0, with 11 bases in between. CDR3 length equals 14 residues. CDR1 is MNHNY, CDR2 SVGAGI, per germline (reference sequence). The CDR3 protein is CASINRFSTDTQYF. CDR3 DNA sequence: TGTGCCAGCATTAACAGGTTTAGCACAGATACGCAGTATTTT.

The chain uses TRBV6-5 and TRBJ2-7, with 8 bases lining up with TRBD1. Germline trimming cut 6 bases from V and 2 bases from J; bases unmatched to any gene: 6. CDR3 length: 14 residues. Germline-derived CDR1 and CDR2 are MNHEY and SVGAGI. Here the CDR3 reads CASSRTGNAYEQYF. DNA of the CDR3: TGTGCCAGCAGCCGGACAGGGAATGCCTACGAGCAGTACTTC.

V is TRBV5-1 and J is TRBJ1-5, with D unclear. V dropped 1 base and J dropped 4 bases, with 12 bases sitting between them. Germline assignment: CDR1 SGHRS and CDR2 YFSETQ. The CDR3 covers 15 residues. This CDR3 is CASSLSGNRNQPQHF. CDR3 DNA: TGCGCCAGCAGCTTGTCAGGTAACCGAAATCAGCCCCAGCATTTT.

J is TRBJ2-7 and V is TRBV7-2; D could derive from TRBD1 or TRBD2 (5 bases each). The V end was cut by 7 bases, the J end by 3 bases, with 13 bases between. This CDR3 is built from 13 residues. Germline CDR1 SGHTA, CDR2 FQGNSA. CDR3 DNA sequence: TGTGCCAGCACCCGGGACCCGTTCTACGAGCAGTACTTC. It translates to CASTRDPFYEQYF.

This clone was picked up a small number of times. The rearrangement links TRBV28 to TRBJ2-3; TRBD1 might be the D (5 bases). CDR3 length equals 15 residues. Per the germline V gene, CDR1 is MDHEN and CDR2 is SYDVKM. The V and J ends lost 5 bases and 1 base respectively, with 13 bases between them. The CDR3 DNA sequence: TGTGCCAGCAGTGGGGCTGCCGTGGGCACAGATACGCAGTATTTT. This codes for CASSGAAVGTDTQYF.

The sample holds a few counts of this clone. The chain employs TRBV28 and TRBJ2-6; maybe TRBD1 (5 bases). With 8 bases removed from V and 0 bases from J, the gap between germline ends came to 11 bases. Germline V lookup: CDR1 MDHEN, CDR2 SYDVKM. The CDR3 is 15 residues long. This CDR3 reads CASCRVTSGANVLTF. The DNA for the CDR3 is TGTGCCAGCTGCAGGGTAACCTCTGGGGCCAACGTCCTGACTTTC.

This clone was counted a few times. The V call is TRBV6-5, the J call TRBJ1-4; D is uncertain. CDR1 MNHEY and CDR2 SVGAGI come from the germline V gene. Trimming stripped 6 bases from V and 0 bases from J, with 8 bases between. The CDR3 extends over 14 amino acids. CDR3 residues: CASRYGATNEKLFF. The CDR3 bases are TGTGCCAGCAGATACGGAGCAACTAATGAAAAACTGTTTTTT.

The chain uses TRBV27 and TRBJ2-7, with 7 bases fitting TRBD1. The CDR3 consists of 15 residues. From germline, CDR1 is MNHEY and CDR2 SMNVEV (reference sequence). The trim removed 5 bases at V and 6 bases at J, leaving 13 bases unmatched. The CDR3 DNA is TGTGCCAGCAGTCACCTCCGGGACAGCTACATCGAGCAGTACTTC. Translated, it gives CASSHLRDSYIEQYF.

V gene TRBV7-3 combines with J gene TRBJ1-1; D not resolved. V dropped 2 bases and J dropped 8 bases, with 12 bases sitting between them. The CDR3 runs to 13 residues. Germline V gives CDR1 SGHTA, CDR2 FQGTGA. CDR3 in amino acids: CASSLQRGKEAFF. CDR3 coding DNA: TGTGCCAGCAGCTTACAGAGAGGGAAGGAAGCTTTCTTT.

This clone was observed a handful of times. CDR3 amino acids: CASSSPGTDSYEQYF. The CDR3 region has the DNA TGTGCCAGTAGCTCACCCGGGACAGATAGCTACGAGCAGTACTTC. This chain links TRBV19 with TRBJ2-7; the match to TRBD1 covers 7 bases. Germline trimming cut 6 bases from V and 3 bases from J; bases unmatched to any gene: 11. The CDR3 extends over 15 amino acids. Germline V gene data show CDR1 as LNHDA and CDR2 as SQIVND (reference sequence).

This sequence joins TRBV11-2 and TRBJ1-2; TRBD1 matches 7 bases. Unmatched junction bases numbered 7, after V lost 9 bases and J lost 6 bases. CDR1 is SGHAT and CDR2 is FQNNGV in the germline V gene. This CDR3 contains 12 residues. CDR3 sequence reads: CARDRDSHGYTF. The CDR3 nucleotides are TGTGCCAGAGACCGGGACAGCCATGGCTACACCTTC.

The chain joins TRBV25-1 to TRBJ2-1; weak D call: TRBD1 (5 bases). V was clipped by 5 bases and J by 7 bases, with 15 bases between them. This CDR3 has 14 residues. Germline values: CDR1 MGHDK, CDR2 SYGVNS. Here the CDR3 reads CASSLKLQGNEQFF. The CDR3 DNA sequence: TGTGCCAGCAGTCTAAAACTCCAGGGTAATGAGCAGTTCTTC.